A single TCR beta chain is shown here with its context. This sample is drawn from a study of blood T cell repertoires in COVID-19. Data came from immunoSEQ multiplex PCR; TCRdb stores just in-frame clones and leaves some out. This table holds roughly 280,000 clones, approximately 91% found once. The CDR3 covers 13 residues. Unmatched junction bases numbered 5, after V lost 3 bases and J lost 4 bases. The germline V gene has CDR1 GTSNPN and CDR2 SVGIG (reference sequence). The sequencing input was peripheral blood. This receptor was obtained from a man over 45 with acute or convalescent COVID-19. V is TRBV30 and J is TRBJ1-2; 7 bases fit TRBD1. In nucleotides, the CDR3 is TGTGCCTGGAGCCGACAGGGAGTCTATGGCTACACCTTC. Its translation is CAWSRQGVYGYTF. Together with reference TRBV30 and TRBJ1-2, the CDR3 gives the full variable domain: SQTIHQWPATLVQPVGSPLSLECTVEGTSNPNLYWYRQAAGRGLQLLFYSVGIGQISSEVPQNLSASRPQDRQFILSSKKLLLSDSGFYLCAWSRQGVYGYTFGSGTRLTVV.